This T cell receptor beta chain is drawn from a study of blood T cell repertoires in COVID-19. V was cut by 4 bases and J by 5 bases, with 9 bases left in between. The CDR3 is 13 amino acids. Germline V gene lookup returns CDR1 SEHNR and CDR2 FQNEAQ (reference sequence). Libraries were prepared by immunoSEQ multiplex PCR; TCRdb keeps only in-frame clonotypes and omits some of them. The sample includes approximately 300,000 clones, roughly 91% of them seen just once. In regard to this clone: Other DNA sequences of this sample code for an identical CDR3.

The rearrangement links TRBV7-9 to TRBJ1-5, with D uncertain. Sequenced: peripheral blood. The clonotype was recovered from a man in his forties or fifties with acute or convalescent COVID-19. DNA of the CDR3: TGTGCCAGCAGCTCAAGGGAGGATCAGCCCCAGCATTTT. This gives the protein CASSSREDQPQHF.